These 8 T cell receptor beta chains were all obtained from the same sample, sequenced in a study of response to subunit inactivated influenza vaccine. TCRdb redid the calling of the RT-PCR reads with MiXCR, one entry per CDR3 protein. The top ten hold less than 4% of the sample, which has about 500,000 distinct CDR3 sequences, 16% seen once. The source material was CD4+ T cells sorted from PBMCs, sampled about 24 months after vaccination. The source of these receptors is a man between 50 and 75 years old who received an inactivated influenza vaccine.

The chain joins TRBV19 to TRBJ2-2; D may match TRBD1 or TRBD2 (5 bases each). V was shortened by 6 bases and J by 4 bases, with 12 bases between the two germline ends. Germline loops: CDR1 LNHDA, CDR2 SQIVND (reference sequence). The CDR3 extends over 14 amino acids. The CDR3 protein is CASRTGTRTGELFF. CDR3 in DNA: TGTGCCAGTAGGACCGGGACCCGCACCGGGGAGCTGTTTTTT.

The chain employs TRBV25-1 and TRBJ2-2, with TRBD2 matching over 11 bases. The CDR3 is made up of 18 amino acids. The V gene's germline CDR1 is MGHDK and CDR2 SYGVNS. After removal of 4 bases from V and 3 bases from J, the junction contained 10 bases not matched to a gene. The CDR3 sequence: CASSGFGLAGGHTGELFF. The CDR3 DNA sequence: TGTGCCAGCAGTGGGTTCGGGCTAGCGGGAGGACACACCGGGGAGCTGTTTTTT.

This clonotype turned up a few times. The chain recombines TRBV7-2 with TRBJ2-2; 7 nucleotides agree with TRBD1. CDR3 length: 17 residues. Losses at the gene ends were 3 bases for V and 0 bases for J; bases not matched to a gene: 7. The germline CDR1 and CDR2 sequences are SGHTA and FQGNSA. The CDR3: CASSFLSGTANTGELFF. CDR3 bases: TGTGCCAGCAGCTTCCTTTCCGGGACAGCGAACACCGGGGAGCTGTTTTTT.

The V gene is TRBV10-3, the J gene TRBJ1-1; D ambiguous. CDR1 ENHRY and CDR2 SYGVKD come from the germline V gene. The CDR3 runs 14 residues. The V gene lost 3 bases and the J gene lost 6 bases, with 14 bases spanning the gap. CDR3 bases: TGTGCCATCAGTGAAGGCAGGAGTAGGCCTGAAGCTTTCTTT. It specifies CAISEGRSRPEAFF.

This clonotype appeared many times. This sequence joins TRBV3-1 and TRBJ1-3, with D uncertain. The germline V gene encodes CDR1 LGHDT and CDR2 YNNKEL (reference sequence). The length of the CDR3 is 16 residues. The ends were cut back, 1 base at V and 2 bases at J, with 12 bases in the middle. The DNA for the CDR3 is TGTGCCAGCAGCCAAGGAGTAATAGGCCCTGGAAACACCATATATTTT. Translating gives CASSQGVIGPGNTIYF.

This clonotype was found a few times. The V and J genes are TRBV20-1 and TRBJ2-3; 7 nucleotides match TRBD2. V gave up 1 base and J gave up 5 bases; unmatched junction bases: 3. The germline CDR1 and CDR2 sequences are DFQATT and SNEGSKA (reference sequence). There are 13 residues in the CDR3. The CDR3 region is CSARGGGGDTQYF. In nucleotides, the CDR3 is TGCAGTGCTAGAGGTGGGGGGGGAGATACGCAGTATTTT.

This clonotype was seen many times. V and J are TRBV7-9 and TRBJ2-1; D is perhaps TRBD2 (5 bases). CDR1 is SEHNR and CDR2 is FQNEAQ in the germline V gene (reference sequence). The CDR3 loop spans 16 amino acids. Trimming removed 2 bases at V and 3 bases at J, with 14 bases between. In nucleotides, the CDR3 is TGTGCCAGCAGCTTACTTCCTAGCTCAGGCTACAATGAGCAGTTCTTC. Protein: CASSLLPSSGYNEQFF.

The chain combines TRBV12-3 or TRBV12-4 with TRBJ2-7, with D hard to call. The CDR3 has 15 residues. The germline V and J ends were trimmed by 6 bases and 0 bases, with 15 bases remaining between them. The CDR3 sequence: CASSRAHKSSYEQYF. For the CDR3, the DNA is TGTGCCAGCAGCCGAGCCCACAAGAGCTCCTACGAGCAGTACTTC.